Below, 22 T cell receptor beta chains from the same sample are listed, as sequenced in a study of blood T cell repertoires in COVID-19. Generated by immunoSEQ multiplex PCR, the TCRdb table keeps only in-frame clones and is missing some. The sample shows over 200,000 clones, more than 85% of them seen only once. Sequencing input: peripheral blood. The source is a man aged 35 to 55 with active or convalescent COVID-19.

About this clone itself: Other DNA sequences from this sample encode an identical CDR3 as well. V is TRBV6-1 and J is TRBJ2-7; D perhaps matches TRBD2 (5 bases). Trimming cost V 1 base and J 0 bases, with 10 bases left between them. CDR3 length: 15 residues. The germline V gene has CDR1 MNHNS and CDR2 SASEGT. The CDR3 nucleotides are TGTGCCAGCAGTGAAGGGCTAGCCGGCTCCTACGAGCAGTACTTC. This encodes CASSEGLAGSYEQYF.

The gene calls are TRBV18 and TRBJ2-3; TRBD1 agrees at 8 bases. The germline V gene has CDR1 KGHSH and CDR2 LQKENI. The CDR3 runs 15 residues. The V and J ends lost 4 bases and 2 bases, in that order; junction bases with no gene match: 5. The CDR3 DNA reads TGTGCCAGCTCACGACAGGGGCAATTCACAGATACGCAGTATTTT. Translation: CASSRQGQFTDTQYF. The whole variable domain, filled in from reference TRBV18 and TRBJ2-3, reads NAGVMQNPRHLVRRRGQEARLRCSPMKGHSHVYWYRQLPEEGLKFMVYLQKENIIDESGMPKERFSAEFPKEGPSILRIQQVVRGDSAAYFCASSRQGQFTDTQYFGPGTRLTVL.

The chain uses TRBV30 and TRBJ1-2; no firm D call. CDR3 size: 13 residues. CDR1 is GTSNPN and CDR2 is SVGIG in the germline V gene (reference sequence). Between the trimmed V and J ends, which lost 5 bases and 8 bases, there was a span of 18 bases. In DNA, the CDR3 is TGTGCCTGGGCCGGACTAGACCCTTGGGGCTACACCTTC. Its translation: CAWAGLDPWGYTF.

The CDR3 loop is CASSPGTDNQPQHF. DNA for the CDR3: TGTGCCAGTAGTCCCGGGACAGATAATCAGCCCCAGCATTTT. The J gene is TRBJ1-5, the V gene TRBV19; 7 bases agree with TRBD1. The CDR3 contains 14 residues. Germline assignment: CDR1 LNHDA and CDR2 SQIVND (reference sequence). The V gene end was trimmed by 5 bases and the J gene end by 4 bases; junction bases not matched to a gene: 5.

The genes are TRBV28 and TRBJ1-4; D is undetermined. Germline loops: CDR1 MDHEN, CDR2 SYDVKM. This CDR3 region has 13 residues. The ends were cut back, 6 bases at V and 8 bases at J, with 13 bases in the middle. The CDR3 DNA is TGTGCCAGCAGCAACGAAACTCCCGAAAAACTGTTTTTT. Its protein product is CASSNETPEKLFF. The full variable domain, with the rest looked up from reference TRBV28 and TRBJ1-4, is DVKVTQSSRYLVKRTGEKVFLECVQDMDHENMFWYRQDPGLGLRLIYFSYDVKMKEKGDIPEGYSVSREKKERFSLILESASTNQTSMYLCASSNETPEKLFFGSGTQLSVL.

V is TRBV6-5 and J is TRBJ2-1; TRBD2 agrees at 12 bases. Germline values: CDR1 MNHEY, CDR2 SVGAGI. The CDR3 has 15 amino acids. Trimming removed 6 bases from V and 5 bases from J; junction bases left unmatched: 5. The CDR3, as DNA: TGTGCCAGCAGACTGACTAGCGGGAGTCACAATGAGCAGTTCTTC. Translating it yields CASRLTSGSHNEQFF.

The chain employs TRBV19 and TRBJ1-5, with no clear D. CDR1 LNHDA and CDR2 SQIVND come from the germline V gene (reference sequence). V was pared by 3 bases and J by 4 bases, with 4 bases between. This CDR3 comprises 12 residues. The CDR3: CASSIRNQPQHF. The CDR3 DNA reads as TGTGCCAGTAGTATTAGAAATCAGCCCCAGCATTTT.

V gene TRBV10-1 combines with J gene TRBJ2-7, with 8 positions matching TRBD1. Germline V CDR1 and CDR2: WNHNN, SYGVQD (reference sequence). The CDR3 has 14 residues. V lost 5 bases to trimming and J lost 2 bases; unmatched junction nucleotides: 5. For the CDR3, the DNA is TGCGCCAGCAGTCCGGGACAGGCGGCCTACGAGCAGTACTTC. Residues: CASSPGQAAYEQYF.

For this clone: The same CDR3 arises from other DNA sequences in this sample as well. J is TRBJ2-3 and V is TRBV19, with a possible D match to TRBD1 (5 bases). Germline CDR1 and CDR2: LNHDA and SQIVND (reference sequence). Trimming removed 3 bases from V and 0 bases from J, with 10 bases in between. This CDR3 spans 15 amino acids. CDR3 amino acids: CASSISRASTDTQYF. CDR3 bases: TGTGCCAGTAGTATCTCCAGGGCTAGCACAGATACGCAGTATTTT. Combining the CDR3 with reference TRBV19 and TRBJ2-3 gives the whole variable domain DGGITQSPKYLFRKEGQNVTLSCEQNLNHDAMYWYRQDPGQGLRLIYYSQIVNDFQKGDIAEGYSVSREKKESFPLTVTSAQKNPTAFYLCASSISRASTDTQYFGPGTRLTVL.

The J gene is TRBJ1-6, the V gene TRBV2; no definite D call. There are 14 residues in the CDR3. Trimming removed 6 bases at V and 10 bases at J, with 16 bases between. Germline CDR1 and CDR2: SNHLY and FYNNEI. CDR3 protein: CASSASGIGSPLHF. The CDR3 region has the DNA TGTGCCAGCAGCGCCTCCGGGATCGGCTCACCCCTCCACTTT.

The rearrangement uses TRBV7-9 and TRBJ1-2; no clear D. The CDR3 length is 13 residues. Trimming removed 5 bases at V and 8 bases at J, with 15 bases between. Germline CDR1 reads SEHNR; CDR2 reads FQNEAQ (reference sequence). CDR3 coding DNA: TGTGCCAGCAGCCCTCAGACGAGGCACGGCTACACCTTC. As protein: CASSPQTRHGYTF.

Concerning this clone: At one end the junction does not follow the germline gene, possibly because of a read error. V usage is TRBV2 and J usage is TRBJ1-4; tentative D call: TRBD1 (5 bases). CDR1 is SNHLY, CDR2 FYNNEI, per germline. The CDR3 consists of 12 residues. CDR3 sequence: CASSEFLGQGLF. CDR3 sequence (DNA): TGTGCCAGCAGTGAGTTCTTAGGGCAGGGCCTTTTT.

The chain has TRBV5-8 and TRBJ2-1; the D gene is possibly TRBD1 (6 bases). Trimming took 4 bases from V and 6 from J, leaving 8 bases between them. The length of the CDR3 is 12 residues. Germline V CDR1 and CDR2: SGHTS, YDEGEE. CDR3 sequence reads: CASSRTVNEQFF. CDR3 DNA: TGTGCCAGCAGCCGGACAGTCAATGAGCAGTTCTTC.

J is TRBJ1-2 and V is TRBV11-2, with no clear D. V shed 4 bases and J shed 2 bases, with 11 bases lying between them. The CDR3 runs 14 residues. Per the germline V gene, CDR1 is SGHAT and CDR2 is FQNNGV. CDR3: CASSWVGGNYGYTF. The CDR3 DNA sequence: TGTGCCAGCAGCTGGGTCGGAGGAAACTATGGCTACACCTTC.

This rearrangement joins TRBV10-3 to TRBJ2-1; 10 bases agree with TRBD2. This CDR3 has 15 residues. The J segment lost 0 bases and the V segment lost 5 bases, leaving 1 base of the junction unmatched. Per germline, CDR1 ENHRY and CDR2 SYGVKD. The CDR3 spells CAISPSGSSYNEQFF. The CDR3, as DNA: TGTGCCATCAGTCCTAGCGGGAGCTCCTACAATGAGCAGTTCTTC.

The rearrangement uses TRBV15 and TRBJ2-5; unclear D gene. CDR1 is LNHNV, CDR2 YYDKDF, per germline (reference sequence). The CDR3 contains 17 residues. The V and J ends lost 0 bases and 3 bases respectively, with 17 bases between them. For the CDR3, the DNA is TGTGCCACCAGCAGAGATGGAGTGGAAGGAATGAAAGAGACCCAGTACTTC. This encodes CATSRDGVEGMKETQYF.

The chain is built from TRBV6-5 and TRBJ2-1, with a possible D match to TRBD1 (5 bases). Trimming pared 5 bases from V and 8 bases from J, leaving 10 bases between. Per germline, CDR1 MNHEY and CDR2 SVGAGI. The CDR3 runs to 12 residues. The chain's CDR3 is CASSTGYHEQFF. As DNA, the CDR3 is TGTGCCAGCAGTACAGGTTACCATGAGCAGTTCTTC.

The chain has TRBV5-4 and TRBJ2-3, with D possibly being TRBD2 (7 bases). The germline V gene has CDR1 SGHNT and CDR2 YYREEE (reference sequence). Trimming stripped 6 bases from V and 2 bases from J, with 13 bases between. The CDR3 is 14 amino acids. The CDR3 sequence: CASTSGGHTDTQYF. CDR3 in DNA: TGTGCCAGCACCTCCGGGGGGCACACAGATACGCAGTATTTT.

The V call is TRBV12-3 or TRBV12-4, the J call TRBJ1-1; D gene ambiguous. The CDR3 loop spans 13 amino acids. Trimming removed 3 bases at V and 1 base at J, with 6 bases between. The CDR3 spells CASSLLANTEAFF. CDR3 bases: TGTGCCAGCAGTTTGTTGGCGAACACTGAAGCTTTCTTT.

The table lists this clone with a count of one. This sequence joins TRBV15 and TRBJ2-1; D perhaps matches TRBD2 (6 bases). Germline CDR1 and CDR2: LNHNV and YYDKDF (reference sequence). V lost 0 bases, J lost 6 bases, and 9 bases lay in between. The CDR3 loop spans 14 amino acids. The CDR3 coding sequence is TGTGCCACCAGCAGAGAGCGGGGAGGCAATGAGCAGTTCTTC. This gives the protein CATSRERGGNEQFF.

The rearrangement links TRBV9 to TRBJ2-7; TRBD2 matches at 9 bases. V was pared by 4 bases and J by 2 bases, with 4 bases of the junction left unmatched. From germline, CDR1 is SGDLS and CDR2 YYNGEE. The CDR3 covers 14 residues. The CDR3 protein is CASSLSGGTYEQYF. DNA for the CDR3: TGTGCCAGCAGCTTGAGCGGGGGGACCTACGAGCAGTACTTC.

The chain couples TRBV7-9 to TRBJ1-2, with 10 positions matching TRBD1. Germline V gene data show CDR1 as SEHNR and CDR2 as FQNEAQ (reference sequence). This CDR3 has 16 residues. Trimming cost V 2 bases and J 5 bases; bases outside gene matches: 8. CDR3 amino acids: CASSLTEGTGVYGYTF. The CDR3 region has the DNA TGTGCCAGCAGCTTAACTGAGGGGACAGGGGTATATGGCTACACCTTC. The complete variable domain, with remaining parts taken from reference TRBV7-9 and TRBJ1-2, reads DTGVSQNPRHKITKRGQNVTFRCDPISEHNRLYWYRQTLGQGPEFLTYFQNEAQLEKSRLLSDRFSAERPKGSFSTLEIQRTEQGDSAMYLCASSLTEGTGVYGYTFGSGTRLTVV.